The entry below describes one TCR beta chain. This sample stems from a study of cytomegalovirus exposure and HLA in healthy donors. Generated by immunoSEQ multiplex PCR, the TCRdb table keeps only in-frame clones and is missing some. The sample lists about 240,000 clones, 75% to 90% occurring once. V was clipped by 0 bases and J by 2 bases, with 8 bases between them. The germline gives CDR1 MNHEY, CDR2 SVGAGI. The CDR3 runs to 14 residues. This receptor was taken from a woman in her twenties or thirties in good health and CMV-seropositive. The rearrangement links TRBV6-5 to TRBJ2-7; D call uncertain. Sequencing was done on a sample of PBMCs. CDR3 in DNA: TGTGCCAGCAGTTACTCGAGCCAAGCCTACGAGCAGTACTTC. Protein: CASSYSSQAYEQYF.